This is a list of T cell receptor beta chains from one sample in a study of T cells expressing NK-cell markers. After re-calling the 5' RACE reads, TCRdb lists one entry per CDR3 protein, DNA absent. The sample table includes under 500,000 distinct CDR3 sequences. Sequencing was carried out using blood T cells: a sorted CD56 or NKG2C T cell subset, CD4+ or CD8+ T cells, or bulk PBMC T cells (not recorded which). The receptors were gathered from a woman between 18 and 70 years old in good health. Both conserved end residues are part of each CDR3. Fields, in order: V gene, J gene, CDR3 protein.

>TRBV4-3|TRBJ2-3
CASSQRNTATDTQYF
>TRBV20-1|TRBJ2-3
CSAREAGTDTQYF
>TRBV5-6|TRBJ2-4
CASRLGRRTLQNIQYF
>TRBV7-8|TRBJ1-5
CASSLSGLRNQPQHF
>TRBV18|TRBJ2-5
CASSPQGPDSKTQYF
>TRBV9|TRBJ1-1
CASSVIGEEAFF
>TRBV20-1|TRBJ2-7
CSATERADPYEQYF
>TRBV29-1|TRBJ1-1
CSVAGQMNTEAFF
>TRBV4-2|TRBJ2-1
CASSLKGGTSGNLNEQFF
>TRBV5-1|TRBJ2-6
CASSPPTGALANVLTF
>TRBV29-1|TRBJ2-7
CSVVGAGTFYGQYF
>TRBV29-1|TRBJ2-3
CSVEGWASGTDTQYF
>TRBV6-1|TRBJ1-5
CASSGLMGADFNQPQHF
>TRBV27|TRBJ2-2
CASTSLGPRGTGELFF
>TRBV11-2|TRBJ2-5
CASSLGGPETQYF
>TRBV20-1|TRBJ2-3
CSARAPRRGVIDTQYF
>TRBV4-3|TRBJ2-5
CASSQDVGVGTQYF
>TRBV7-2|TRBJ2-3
CASSPSSGVGYADTQYF
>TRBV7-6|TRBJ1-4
CASSLGDERREKLFF
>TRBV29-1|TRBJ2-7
CSVERKGDPKTYEQYF
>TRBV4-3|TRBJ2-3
CASSQDRGGPLTDTQYF
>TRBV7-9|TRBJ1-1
CASSLEDKPVLGTEAFF
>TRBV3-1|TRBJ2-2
CASSQPGANTGELFF
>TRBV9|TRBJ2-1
CASSVLTSGSGDEQFF
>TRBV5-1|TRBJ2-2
CASSPTKNTGELFF
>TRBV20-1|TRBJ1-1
CSASLPGDTEAFF
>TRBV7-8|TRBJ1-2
CASSLTTGGLGYTF
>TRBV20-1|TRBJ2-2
CSARDSDLGTGELFF
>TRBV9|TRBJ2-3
CASSPAGYTQYF
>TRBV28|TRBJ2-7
CASSLSAGGEKGEQYF
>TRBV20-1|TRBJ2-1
CSARGPAESLYNEQFF
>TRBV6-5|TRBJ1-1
CASSYLGVEAFF
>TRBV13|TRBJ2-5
CASSLGQAFKRETQYF
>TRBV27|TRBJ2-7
CASSLRGDLTTYEQYF
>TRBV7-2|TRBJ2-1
CASSPRRGINNEQFF
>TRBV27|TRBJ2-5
CASSLYGPETQYF
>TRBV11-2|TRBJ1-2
CASSLGGQGYTF
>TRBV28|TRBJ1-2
CASSPGGPNYGYTF
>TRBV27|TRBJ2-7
CASSWDGTYEQYF
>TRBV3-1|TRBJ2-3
CATTGQGDTQYF
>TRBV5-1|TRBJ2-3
CASSWSGTGGDTQYF
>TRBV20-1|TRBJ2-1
CSARGEGTGVYNEQFF
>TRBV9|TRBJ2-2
CASSSLPRELFF
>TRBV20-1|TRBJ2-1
CSASNAGEQFF
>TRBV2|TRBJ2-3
CASRRTSGGTDTQYF
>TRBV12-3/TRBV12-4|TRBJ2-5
CASSSGTGGSETQYF
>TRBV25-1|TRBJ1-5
CASSDQGINQPQHF
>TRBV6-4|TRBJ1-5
CASSRTGEDQPQHF
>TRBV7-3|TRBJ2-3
CATGRSSTDTQYF
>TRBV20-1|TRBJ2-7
CSARPSGYEQYF
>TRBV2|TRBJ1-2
CASSERWDSGYTF
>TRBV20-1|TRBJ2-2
CSARVGVAGPNTGELFF